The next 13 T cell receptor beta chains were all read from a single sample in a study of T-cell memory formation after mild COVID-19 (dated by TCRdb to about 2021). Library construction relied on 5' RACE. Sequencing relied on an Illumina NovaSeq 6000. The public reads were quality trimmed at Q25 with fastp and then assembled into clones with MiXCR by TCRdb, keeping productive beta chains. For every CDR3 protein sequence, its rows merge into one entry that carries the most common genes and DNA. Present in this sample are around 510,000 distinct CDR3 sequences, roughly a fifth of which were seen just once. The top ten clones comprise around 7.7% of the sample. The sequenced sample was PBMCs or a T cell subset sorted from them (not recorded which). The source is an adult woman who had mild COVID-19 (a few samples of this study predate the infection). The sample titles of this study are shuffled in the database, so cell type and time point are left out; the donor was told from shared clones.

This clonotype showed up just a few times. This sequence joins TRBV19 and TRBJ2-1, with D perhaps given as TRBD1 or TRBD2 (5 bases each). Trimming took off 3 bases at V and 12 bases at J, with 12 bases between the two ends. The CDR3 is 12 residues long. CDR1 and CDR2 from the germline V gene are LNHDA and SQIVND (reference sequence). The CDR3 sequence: CASSIGGKGQFF. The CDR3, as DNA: TGTGCCAGTAGTATTGGGGGTAAGGGGCAGTTCTTC.

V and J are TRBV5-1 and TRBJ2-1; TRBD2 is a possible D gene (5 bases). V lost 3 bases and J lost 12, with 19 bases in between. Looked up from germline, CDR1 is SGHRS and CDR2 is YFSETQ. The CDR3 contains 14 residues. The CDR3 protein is CASSSTDFPEAQFF. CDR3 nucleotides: TGCGCCAGCAGCTCTACGGACTTCCCTGAGGCGCAGTTCTTC.

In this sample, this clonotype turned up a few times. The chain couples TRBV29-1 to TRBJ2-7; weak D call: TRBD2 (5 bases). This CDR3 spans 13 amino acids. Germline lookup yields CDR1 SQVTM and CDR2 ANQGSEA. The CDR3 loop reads CSARTGSSYEQYF. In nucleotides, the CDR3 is TGCAGTGCTAGGACGGGGAGCTCCTACGAGCAGTACTTC.

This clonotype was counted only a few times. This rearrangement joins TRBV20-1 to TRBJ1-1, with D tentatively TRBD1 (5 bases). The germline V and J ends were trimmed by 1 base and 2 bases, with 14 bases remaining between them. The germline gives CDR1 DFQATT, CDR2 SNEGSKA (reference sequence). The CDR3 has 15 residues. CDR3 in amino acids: CSARGDPGRNTEAFF. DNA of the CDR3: TGCAGTGCTAGAGGGGACCCGGGGCGAAACACTGAAGCTTTCTTT.

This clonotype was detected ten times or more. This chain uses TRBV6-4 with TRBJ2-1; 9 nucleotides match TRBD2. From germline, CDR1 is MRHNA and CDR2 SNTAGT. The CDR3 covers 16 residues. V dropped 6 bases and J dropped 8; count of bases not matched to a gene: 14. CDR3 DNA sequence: TGTGCCAGCAGCGATGAGGGACCTAGCGGGATTGATGAGCAGTTCTTC. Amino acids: CASSDEGPSGIDEQFF.

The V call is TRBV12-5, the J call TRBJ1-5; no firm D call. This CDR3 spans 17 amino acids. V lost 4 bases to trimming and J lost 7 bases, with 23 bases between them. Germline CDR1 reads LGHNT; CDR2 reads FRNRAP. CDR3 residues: CASGSALVGVVGQPQHF. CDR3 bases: TGTGCTAGTGGTTCAGCCTTGGTTGGGGTCGTTGGACAGCCCCAGCATTTT.

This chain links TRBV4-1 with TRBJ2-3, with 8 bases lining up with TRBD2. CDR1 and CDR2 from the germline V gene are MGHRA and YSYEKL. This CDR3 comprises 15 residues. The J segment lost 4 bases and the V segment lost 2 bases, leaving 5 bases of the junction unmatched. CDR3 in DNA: TGCGCCAGCAGCCAATCGGGACTAGACTCAGATACGCAGTATTTT. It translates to CASSQSGLDSDTQYF.

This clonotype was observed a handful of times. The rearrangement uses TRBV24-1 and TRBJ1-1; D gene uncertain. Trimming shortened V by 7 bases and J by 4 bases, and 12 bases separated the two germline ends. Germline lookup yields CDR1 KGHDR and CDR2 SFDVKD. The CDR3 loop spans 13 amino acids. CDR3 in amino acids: CATRGGGFTEAFF. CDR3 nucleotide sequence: TGTGCCACCAGGGGTGGTGGGTTCACTGAAGCTTTCTTT.

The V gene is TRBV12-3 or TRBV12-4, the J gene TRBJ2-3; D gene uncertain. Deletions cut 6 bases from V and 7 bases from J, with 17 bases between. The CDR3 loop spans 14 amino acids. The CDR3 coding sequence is TGTGCCAGCAGCTCCACCAGCAGTGGGAATACGCAGTATTTT. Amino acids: CASSSTSSGNTQYF.

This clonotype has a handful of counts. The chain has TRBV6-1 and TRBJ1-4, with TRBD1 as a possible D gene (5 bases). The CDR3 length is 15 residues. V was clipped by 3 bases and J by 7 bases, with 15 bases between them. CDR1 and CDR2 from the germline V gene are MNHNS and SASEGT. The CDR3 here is CASSEGRGVAEKLFF. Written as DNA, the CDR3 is TGTGCCAGCAGTGAGGGAAGGGGAGTAGCTGAAAAACTGTTTTTT.

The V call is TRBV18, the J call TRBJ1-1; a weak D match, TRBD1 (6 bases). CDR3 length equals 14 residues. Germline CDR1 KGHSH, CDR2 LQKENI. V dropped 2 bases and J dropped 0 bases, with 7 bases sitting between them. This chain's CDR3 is CASSPRGMNTEAFF. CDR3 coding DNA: TGTGCCAGCTCACCAAGGGGGATGAACACTGAAGCTTTCTTT.

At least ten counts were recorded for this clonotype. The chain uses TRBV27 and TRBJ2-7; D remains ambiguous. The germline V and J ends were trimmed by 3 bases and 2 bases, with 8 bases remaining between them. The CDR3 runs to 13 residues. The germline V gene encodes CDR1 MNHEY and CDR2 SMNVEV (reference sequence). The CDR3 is CASSLAPAYEQYF. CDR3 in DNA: TGTGCCAGCAGTTTGGCTCCAGCCTACGAGCAGTACTTC.

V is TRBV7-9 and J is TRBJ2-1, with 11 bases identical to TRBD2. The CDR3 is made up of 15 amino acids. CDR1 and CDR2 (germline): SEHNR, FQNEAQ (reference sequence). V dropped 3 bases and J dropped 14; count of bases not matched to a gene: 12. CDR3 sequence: CASSFQVQTSGAEFF. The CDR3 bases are TGTGCCAGCAGCTTCCAAGTCCAGACTAGCGGGGCCGAGTTCTTC.